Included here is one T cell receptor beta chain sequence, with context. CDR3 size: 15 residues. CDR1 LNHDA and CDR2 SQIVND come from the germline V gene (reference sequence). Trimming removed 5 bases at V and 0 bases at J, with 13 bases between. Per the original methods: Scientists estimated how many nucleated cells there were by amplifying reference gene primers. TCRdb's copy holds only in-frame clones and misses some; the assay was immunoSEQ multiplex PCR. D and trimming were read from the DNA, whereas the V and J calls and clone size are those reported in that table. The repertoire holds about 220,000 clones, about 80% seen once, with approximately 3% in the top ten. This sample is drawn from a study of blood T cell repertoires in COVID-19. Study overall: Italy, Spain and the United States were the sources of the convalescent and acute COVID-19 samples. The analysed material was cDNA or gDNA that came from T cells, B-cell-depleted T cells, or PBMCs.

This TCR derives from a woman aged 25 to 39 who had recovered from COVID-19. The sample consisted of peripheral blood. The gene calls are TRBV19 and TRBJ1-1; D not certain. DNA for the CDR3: TGTGCCAGTAGTTCGCACCCGACACTGAACACTGAAGCTTTCTTT. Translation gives CASSSHPTLNTEAFF.